This is a list of T cell receptor beta chains from one sample in a study of Graves' ophthalmopathy and Graves' hyperthyroidism. MiXCR, run by TCRdb on the multiplex PCR reads, gives a single entry per CDR3 protein. The table lists about 370,000 distinct CDR3 sequences, roughly 17% of them singletons, with roughly 2.4% in the top ten. The sequenced material came from peripheral blood. These receptors were collected from an adult woman with stable Graves' hyperthyroidism. CDR3s include the opening cysteine and the closing phenylalanine or tryptophan. A D gene is named only where the DNA matches it firmly. A clone size is listed for some rows: how often the clone was seen (once, few, many), or a class if it is expanded.

abundance	v_gene	j_gene	d_gene	CDR3aa	CDR3nt
many	TRBV6-2/TRBV6-3	TRBJ2-2	TRBD2	CASSLTGTTNTGELFF	TGTGCCAGCAGTTTAACCGGGACTACAAACACCGGGGAGCTGTTTTTT
-	TRBV4-1	TRBJ1-3	-	CASKSSGSGNTIYF	TGCGCCAGCAAAAGTTCCGGCTCTGGAAACACCATATATTTT
many	TRBV18	TRBJ2-7	TRBD1	CASSPVRGPPYEQYF	TGTGCCAGCTCACCAGTCAGGGGGCCACCCTACGAGCAGTACTTC
many	TRBV7-6	TRBJ2-2	-	CASSRPGSGGELFF	TGTGCCAGCAGTCGACCCGGTAGTGGCGGGGAGCTGTTTTTT
many	TRBV24-1	TRBJ1-2	-	CATSGGHGYTF	TGTGCCACCAGTGGGGGGCATGGCTACACCTTC
many	TRBV28	TRBJ2-7	-	CASNSGLALYEQYF	TGTGCCAGCAATTCGGGGCTAGCGCTATACGAGCAGTACTTC
many	TRBV28	TRBJ1-2	TRBD1	CASSSHTGTVNGYTF	TGTGCCAGCAGTTCCCACACCGGGACAGTTAATGGCTACACCTTC
many	TRBV29-1	TRBJ2-7	-	CSVEGGVSAGNYEQYF	TGCAGCGTTGAGGGTGGGGTTAGCGCAGGTAACTACGAGCAGTACTTC
many	TRBV7-2	TRBJ2-2	-	CASSLSFKGGELFF	TGTGCCAGCAGCTTATCCTTCAAAGGCGGGGAGCTGTTTTTT
many	TRBV29-1	TRBJ2-7	TRBD1	CSVRTGEQYF	TGCAGCGTTCGGACAGGGGAGCAGTACTTC
many	TRBV7-9	TRBJ2-7	TRBD2	CASSLEASGNSYEQYF	TGTGCCAGCAGCTTAGAGGCTAGCGGGAACTCCTACGAGCAGTACTTC
many	TRBV24-1	TRBJ2-7	-	CATSESGSLGEQYF	TGTGCCACCAGTGAGTCAGGGAGTTTGGGCGAGCAGTACTTC
many	TRBV10-3	TRBJ2-7	TRBD2	CAINSGRPGEYYEQYF	TGTGCCATCAATAGCGGGAGGCCGGGGGAGTACTACGAGCAGTACTTC
-	TRBV11-2	TRBJ2-7	-	CASSLKSVEGISYEQYF	TGTGCCAGCAGCTTAAAATCAGTGGAGGGCATCTCCTACGAGCAGTACTTC
many	TRBV12-3/TRBV12-4	TRBJ1-1	-	CASSREMNTEAFF	TGTGCCAGCAGTCGGGAAATGAACACTGAAGCTTTCTTT
many	TRBV20-1	TRBJ2-4	TRBD2	CSAHGTSGSLAKNIQYF	TGCAGTGCTCACGGGACTAGCGGTTCACTAGCCAAAAACATTCAGTACTTC
many	TRBV28	TRBJ1-1	TRBD1	CASSLGRGQAFF	TGTGCCAGCAGTTTAGGGAGGGGACAGGCTTTCTTT
many	TRBV20-1	TRBJ2-2	TRBD2	CRVDGGAFSNTGELFF	TGCAGGGTCGACGGGGGGGCCTTTTCGAACACCGGGGAGCTGTTTTTT
many	TRBV30	TRBJ1-2	TRBD1	CAWSVGTGGHGYTF	TGTGCCTGGAGTGTAGGGACAGGGGGTCATGGCTACACCTTC
many	TRBV12-5	TRBJ1-5	-	CASGLVLVRGGDQPQHF	TGTGCTAGTGGTTTGGTGTTGGTGAGGGGAGGCGATCAGCCCCAGCATTTT
few	TRBV20-1	TRBJ2-7	TRBD2	CSAREGLVTNLGLYF	TGCAGTGCTAGAGAGGGACTAGTTACGAATTTGGGGTTATACTTC
few	TRBV18	TRBJ1-1	-	CASSPVLGRKNTEAFF	TGTGCCAGCTCACCAGTTTTAGGACGGAAGAACACTGAAGCTTTCTTT
many	TRBV15	TRBJ1-2	-	CATSRDRGVRGYTF	TGTGCCACCAGCAGAGATCGGGGGGTACGTGGCTACACCTTC
many	TRBV6-5	TRBJ2-7	-	CASSYLGWGTDEQYF	TGTGCCAGCAGTTACCTGGGGTGGGGGACCGACGAGCAGTACTTC
many	TRBV13	TRBJ2-7	TRBD2	CASSPGTSGRRYEQYF	TGTGCCAGCAGCCCGGGGACTAGCGGGAGAAGGTACGAGCAGTACTTC
many	TRBV12-3/TRBV12-4	TRBJ2-7	TRBD2	CASSSTGTSGRARYF	TGTGCCAGCAGCTCAACCGGGACTAGCGGGAGGGCTCGGTACTTC
many	TRBV28	TRBJ2-7	-	CASSLPGHNYEQYF	TGTGCCAGCAGTTTACCGGGACACAACTACGAGCAGTACTTC
few	TRBV20-1	TRBJ1-6	TRBD1	CSAPGQGAPLHF	TGCAGTGCTCCGGGACAGGGGGCTCCCCTCCACTTT
many	TRBV6-5	TRBJ1-1	-	CASSYSGGTEAFF	TGTGCCAGCAGTTACTCAGGGGGGACTGAAGCTTTCTTT
-	TRBV7-3	TRBJ2-5	TRBD2	CASSPAGTSLDTQYF	TGTGCCAGCAGCCCCGCCGGGACTAGCCTTGATACCCAGTACTTC
many	TRBV12-3/TRBV12-4	TRBJ2-3	TRBD1	CASSLTGGADTQYF	TGTGCCAGCAGTTTGACAGGGGGCGCAGATACGCAGTATTTT
many	TRBV28	TRBJ1-1	-	CASSLFRGIEGTEAFF	TGTGCCAGCAGTTTATTCCGGGGAATTGAGGGCACTGAAGCTTTCTTT
many	TRBV2	TRBJ2-7	-	CASSESRRRGFGHEQYF	TGTGCCAGCAGTGAAAGCCGCCGTAGGGGGTTTGGCCACGAGCAGTACTTC
once	TRBV28	TRBJ2-7	TRBD2	CASSPGLESYEQYF	TGTGCCAGCAGCCCTGGACTAGAGTCCTACGAGCAGTACTTC
many	TRBV7-9	TRBJ2-7	TRBD2	CASSLGGSRYEQYF	TGTGCCAGCAGCTTAGGCGGGAGCAGATACGAGCAGTACTTC
many	TRBV7-9	TRBJ2-7	-	CASTPPAPDEQYF	TGTGCCAGCACCCCCCCCGCCCCGGACGAGCAGTACTTC
many	TRBV13	TRBJ2-4	TRBD2	CASSSGTSGNIQYF	TGTGCCAGCAGCTCGGGGACTAGCGGAAACATTCAGTACTTC
many	TRBV6-1	TRBJ1-2	-	CATSSGTASNGYTF	TGTGCCACATCCTCCGGGACGGCCTCAAATGGCTACACCTTC
-	TRBV20-1	TRBJ1-2	-	CSAERAPRRITDGYTF	TGCAGTGCTGAGCGGGCCCCGAGGAGGATTACCGATGGCTACACCTTC
many	TRBV3-1	TRBJ1-1	TRBD1	CASRQQGLNTEAFF	TGTGCCAGCAGACAACAGGGGTTGAACACTGAAGCTTTCTTT
many	TRBV6-2/TRBV6-3	TRBJ1-2	TRBD1	CASSYVPTDRTTNYGYTF	TGTGCCAGCAGTTACGTCCCCACGGACAGGACGACCAACTATGGCTACACCTTC
many	TRBV6-1	TRBJ1-1	-	CASSEEEMNTEAFF	TGTGCCAGCAGTGAGGAGGAAATGAACACTGAAGCTTTCTTT
many	TRBV6-5	TRBJ2-7	TRBD1	CASSLGDRAYEQYF	TGTGCCAGCAGTTTAGGTGACAGGGCGTACGAGCAGTACTTC
-	TRBV11-2	TRBJ1-2	-	CASSTLRGADYGYTF	TGTGCCAGCAGCACACTCCGGGGGGCGGACTATGGCTACACCTTC
many	TRBV20-1	TRBJ2-7	TRBD2	CSASWLAGHYEQYF	TGCAGTGCTAGTTGGCTAGCGGGCCACTACGAGCAGTACTTC
many	TRBV25-1	TRBJ2-7	-	CASSVGILREQYF	TGTGCCAGCAGTGTAGGGATTTTGCGGGAGCAGTACTTC
many	TRBV7-9	TRBJ2-5	TRBD1	CASSTRTGGDQETQYF	TGTGCCAGCAGCACTCGGACAGGGGGCGACCAAGAGACCCAGTACTTC
many	TRBV11-1	TRBJ2-7	TRBD1	CASSFGTGGFYEQYF	TGTGCCAGCAGCTTCGGGACAGGGGGCTTTTACGAGCAGTACTTC
many	TRBV29-1	TRBJ2-5	-	CSVVRPPETQYF	TGCAGCGTTGTTCGGCCCCCAGAGACCCAGTACTTC
-	TRBV20-1	TRBJ2-2	TRBD1	CSAKTGGGPWTGELFF	TGCAGTGCTAAAACAGGGGGCGGACCATGGACCGGGGAGCTGTTTTTT
many	TRBV12-3/TRBV12-4	TRBJ2-2	-	CASSHSDAGELFF	TGTGCCAGCAGTCACAGCGATGCCGGGGAGCTGTTTTTT
many	TRBV12-3/TRBV12-4	TRBJ2-6	-	CASSLLGGANVLTF	TGTGCCAGCAGTTTATTAGGTGGGGCCAACGTCCTGACTTTC